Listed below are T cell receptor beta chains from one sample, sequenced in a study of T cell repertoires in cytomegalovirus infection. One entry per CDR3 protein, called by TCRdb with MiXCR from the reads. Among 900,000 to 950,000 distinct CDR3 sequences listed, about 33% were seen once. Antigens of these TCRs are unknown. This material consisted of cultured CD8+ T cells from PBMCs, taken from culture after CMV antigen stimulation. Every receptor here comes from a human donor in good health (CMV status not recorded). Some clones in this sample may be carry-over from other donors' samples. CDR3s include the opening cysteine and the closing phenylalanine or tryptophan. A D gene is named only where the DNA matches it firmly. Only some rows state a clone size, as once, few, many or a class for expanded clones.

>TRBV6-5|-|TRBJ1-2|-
TGTGCCAGCAGTTACTCCCCAGGGGTCCCTGTGGATGGCTACACCTTC
CASSYSPGVPVDGYTF
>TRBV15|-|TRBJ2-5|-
TGTGCCACCGGTAAGGCGGACGCGTACTACCAAGAGACCCAGTACTTC
CATGKADAYYQETQYF
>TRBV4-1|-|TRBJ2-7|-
TGCGCCAGCAGCCAAGATGCGCCAGTGTTCCACGAGCAGTACTTC
CASSQDAPVFHEQYF
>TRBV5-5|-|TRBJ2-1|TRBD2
TGTGCCAGCAGCTGGAGTTTTCAGGGAGGGTACGTCGAGCAGTTCTTC
CASSWSFQGGYVEQFF
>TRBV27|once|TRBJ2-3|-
TGTGCCAGCAGTTCGCCCTTAAAATACACAGATACGCAGTATTTT
CASSSPLKYTDTQYF
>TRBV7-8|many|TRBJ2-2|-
TGTGCCAGCAGCTTAGATAGGGTTGGAGGGGAGCTGTTTTTT
CASSLDRVGGELFF
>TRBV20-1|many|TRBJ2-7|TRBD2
TGCAGTGCTAGAGATACAGTACGGGCTAGCGGGTTATACGAGCAGTACTTC
CSARDTVRASGLYEQYF
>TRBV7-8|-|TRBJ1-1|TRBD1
TGTGCCAGCAGCTTAGGGGTAGGGGACAGGGAAGCTTTCTTT
CASSLGVGDREAFF
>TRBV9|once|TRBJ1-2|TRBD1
TGTGCCAGCAGCGTAGACGGACAGGAAGGAGGATATGGCTACACCTTC
CASSVDGQEGGYGYTF
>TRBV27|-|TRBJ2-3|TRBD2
TGTGCCAGCAGGATACTAGCGGGGCCCGCAGATACGCAGTATTTT
CASRILAGPADTQYF
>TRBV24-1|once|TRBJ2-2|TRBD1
TGTGCCACCAGTGACCCGGACAGGGGGCGTAGCGGGGAGCTGTTTTTT
CATSDPDRGRSGELFF
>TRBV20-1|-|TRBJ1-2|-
TGCAGTGCTAGGCAGACTAGTGGCTACACCTTC
CSARQTSGYTF
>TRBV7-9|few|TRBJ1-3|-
TGTGCCAGCAGGGCCCCCGGGGGCGATACTGGAAACACCATATATTTT
CASRAPGGDTGNTIYF
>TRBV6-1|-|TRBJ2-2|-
TGTGCCTCAAATCAGGATACCCAGTGGGTTGGGACCGGGGAGCTGTTTTTT
CASNQDTQWVGTGELFF
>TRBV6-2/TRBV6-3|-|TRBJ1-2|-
TGTGCCAGCAGTCCCACAGGGTCCTCTTGGTATGGCTACACCTTC
CASSPTGSSWYGYTF
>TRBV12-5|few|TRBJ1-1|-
TGTGCTAGTGGTTTGGTATACAACCAGGTAGGGATCACTGAAGCTTTCTTT
CASGLVYNQVGITEAFF
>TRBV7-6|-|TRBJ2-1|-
TGTGCCAGCAGCTTAGATGGATGGAATGAGCAGTTCTTC
CASSLDGWNEQFF
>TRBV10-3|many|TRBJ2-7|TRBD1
TGTGCCATCAGGAGGGACAGTTCCTACGAGCAGTACTTC
CAIRRDSSYEQYF
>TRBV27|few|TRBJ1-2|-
TGTGCCAGCAGTTTCGGGATTAACTATGGCTACACCTTC
CASSFGINYGYTF
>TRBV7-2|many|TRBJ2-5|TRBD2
TGTGCCAGCATCCTACCAACTTTGCGGGGGGGGGCCCAAGAGACCCAGTACTTC
CASILPTLRGGAQETQYF
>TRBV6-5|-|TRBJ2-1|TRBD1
TGTGCCAGCAGTTATAGCCGTCGGACAGGAACACCCCGGGATGAGCAGTTCTTC
CASSYSRRTGTPRDEQFF
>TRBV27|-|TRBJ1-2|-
TGTGCCAGCAGTTTAGGAATTCCGGGCCAGTCCCTCTATGGCTACACCTTC
CASSLGIPGQSLYGYTF
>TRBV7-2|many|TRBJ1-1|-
TGTGCCAGCAGCTTAATTGTGCAGGGTCTGTACACTGAAGCTTTCTTT
CASSLIVQGLYTEAFF
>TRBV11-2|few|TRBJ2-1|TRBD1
TGTGCCAGCAGCTCCCTCGACAGGGGGCAGTTCTTC
CASSSLDRGQFF
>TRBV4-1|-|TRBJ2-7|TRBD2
TGCGCCAGCAGCCCTAGGGCTAGCGGGGTGACCTACGAGCAGTACTTC
CASSPRASGVTYEQYF
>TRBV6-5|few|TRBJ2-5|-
TGTGCCAGCAGTTACAGGGAGCCCGGCGAGACCCAGTACTTC
CASSYREPGETQYF
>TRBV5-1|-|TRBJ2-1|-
TGCGCCAGCAGCTTGGACTCGGGACATCAACCCTACAATGAGCAGTTCTTC
CASSLDSGHQPYNEQFF
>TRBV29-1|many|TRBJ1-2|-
TGCAGCGTTGATAGCGGCCAAGTACGATATGGCTACACCTTC
CSVDSGQVRYGYTF
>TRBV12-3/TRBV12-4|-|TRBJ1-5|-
TGTGCCAGCAGCCAGATCTTCAATCAGCCCCAGCATTTT
CASSQIFNQPQHF
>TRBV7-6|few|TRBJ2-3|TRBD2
TGTGCCAGCAGCTTAGCGCTACGGGGGGGGGCAGATACGCAGTATTTT
CASSLALRGGADTQYF
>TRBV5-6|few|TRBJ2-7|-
TGTGCCAGCAGCTTGGACGACATCCCCTACGAGCAGTACTTC
CASSLDDIPYEQYF
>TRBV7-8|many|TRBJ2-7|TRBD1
TGTGCCAGCACCCAAGGACAGGGGGCGCCCCACGAGCAGTACTTC
CASTQGQGAPHEQYF